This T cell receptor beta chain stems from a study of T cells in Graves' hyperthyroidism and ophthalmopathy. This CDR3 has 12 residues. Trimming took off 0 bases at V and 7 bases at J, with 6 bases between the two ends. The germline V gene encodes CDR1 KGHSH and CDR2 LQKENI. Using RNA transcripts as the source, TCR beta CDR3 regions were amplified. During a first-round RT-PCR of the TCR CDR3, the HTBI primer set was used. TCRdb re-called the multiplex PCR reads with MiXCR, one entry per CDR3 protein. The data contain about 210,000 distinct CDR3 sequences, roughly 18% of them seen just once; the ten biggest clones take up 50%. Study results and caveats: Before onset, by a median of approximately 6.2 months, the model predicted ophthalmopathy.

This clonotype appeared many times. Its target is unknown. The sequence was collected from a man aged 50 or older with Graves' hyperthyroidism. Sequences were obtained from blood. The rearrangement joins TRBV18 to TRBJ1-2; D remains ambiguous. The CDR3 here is CASSPPGSGYTF. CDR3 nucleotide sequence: TGTGCCAGCTCACCACCCGGGAGTGGCTACACCTTC.